These 21 T cell receptor beta chains came from one sample sequenced in a study of neurological immune-mediated disorders. Sample time point: longitudinal time-point 1 (baseline). A single record per CDR3 protein comes from TCRdb applying MiXCR to the 5' RACE reads. This table has tens of thousands of distinct CDR3 sequences, roughly 13% appearing once. The sequenced sample was PBMCs. The receptors stem from a female donor with HTLV-1-associated myelopathy (HAM/TSP).

The table lists this clonotype with many counts. The chain carries TRBV9 and TRBJ2-3, with 11 positions matching TRBD2. Germline CDR1 reads SGDLS; CDR2 reads YYNGEE. The CDR3 extends over 14 amino acids. The ends lost 0 bases at V and 12 bases at J; junction bases unmatched: 6. The CDR3 is CASSVAIAGGAQYF. The CDR3 DNA follows: TGTGCCAGCAGCGTAGCGATAGCGGGGGGGGCACAGTATTTT. The full variable domain, in which reference TRBV9 and TRBJ2-3 provide the parts outside the CDR3, is DSGVTQTPKHLITATGQRVTLRCSPRSGDLSVYWYQQSLDQGLQFLIQYYNGEERAKGNILERFSAQQFPDLHSELNLSSLELGDSALYFCASSVAIAGGAQYFGPGTRLTVL.

This clonotype was counted ten times or more. The chain couples TRBV6-5 to TRBJ1-6; TRBD1 matches 9 bases. The CDR3 runs 15 residues. The trim removed 0 bases at V and 10 bases at J, leaving 4 bases unmatched. CDR1 is MNHEY and CDR2 is SVGAGI in the germline V gene. CDR3 sequence (DNA): TGTGCCAGCAGTTACTCGGGACAGGGACGCTCACCCCTCCACTTT. This codes for CASSYSGQGRSPLHF.

The table lists this clonotype with many counts. The chain carries TRBV5-1 and TRBJ2-7; D possibly corresponds to TRBD1 (6 bases). V was shortened by 1 base and J by 1 base, with 15 bases between the two germline ends. This CDR3 is built from 16 residues. CDR1 and CDR2 (germline): SGHRS, YFSETQ. CDR3 bases: TGCGCCAGCAGCTTGTCCGGCACAGGGCGGTCCTACGAGCAGTACTTC. Translation: CASSLSGTGRSYEQYF. Supplemented by reference TRBV5-1 and TRBJ2-7, the full variable domain reads KAGVTQTPRYLIKTRGQQVTLSCSPISGHRSVSWYQQTPGQGLQFLFEYFSETQRNKGNFPGRFSGRQFSNSRSEMNVSTLELGDSALYLCASSLSGTGRSYEQYFGPGTRLTVT.

This clonotype occurred many times. The chain employs TRBV7-2 and TRBJ2-1; 8 bases map to TRBD2. CDR3 length: 14 amino acids. After removal of 5 bases from V and 4 bases from J, the junction contained 4 bases not matched to a gene. Germline CDR1 and CDR2: SGHTA and FQGNSA. DNA of the CDR3: TGTGCCAGCAGCCCTGAGCGGGGGTACAATGAGCAGTTCTTC. Translation gives CASSPERGYNEQFF.

Ten or more counts support this clonotype. The rearrangement uses TRBV5-1 and TRBJ2-3; maybe TRBD1 (8 bases). Trimming took off 1 base at V and 5 bases at J, with 11 bases between the two ends. CDR1 is SGHRS and CDR2 is YFSETQ in the germline V gene. This CDR3 contains 14 residues. Here the CDR3 reads CASSLTGGGDTQYF. The CDR3 region has the DNA TGCGCCAGCAGCTTGACAGGGGGGGGAGATACGCAGTATTTT.

On this clonotype: Just one base apart from a much larger clone, this may be a read error. V and J are TRBV5-6 and TRBJ2-7, with D perhaps TRBD2 (6 bases). The CDR3 spans 15 residues. Germline CDR1 reads SGHDT; CDR2 reads YYEEEE. CDR3 sequence reads: CASSFAAGSSYAQYF. CDR3 DNA: TGTGCCAGCAGCTTTGCGGCGGGGAGCTCCTACGCGCAGTACTTC. Looking up the rest from reference TRBV5-6 and TRBJ2-7 gives the full variable domain: DAGVTQSPTHLIKTRGQQVTLRCSPKSGHDTVSWYQQALGQGPQFIFQYYEEEERQRGNFPDRFSGHQFPNYSSELNVNALLLGDSALYLCASSFAAGSSYAQYFGPGTRLTVT.

This clonotype was seen only a few times. The chain is built from TRBV30 and TRBJ2-5; 8 bases line up with TRBD2. Germline V gene lookup returns CDR1 GTSNPN and CDR2 SVGIG (reference sequence). The CDR3 loop spans 12 amino acids. V lost 2 bases to trimming and J lost 5 bases; unmatched junction nucleotides: 1. The CDR3 is CAWSSGGETQYF. In nucleotides, the CDR3 is TGTGCCTGGAGTTCGGGGGGGGAGACCCAGTACTTC.

This clonotype rates as medium-sized. V gene TRBV5-1 combines with J gene TRBJ2-7; D is ambiguous. The V end was cut by 7 bases, the J end by 0 bases, with 11 bases between. This CDR3 has 13 amino acids. Germline V gene sequence: CDR1 SGHRS, CDR2 YFSETQ. The CDR3 DNA reads as TGCGCCAGCCCGGGCCAGAGCTCCTACGAGCAGTACTTC. Protein: CASPGQSSYEQYF.

This clonotype was picked up many times. The chain recombines TRBV11-2 with TRBJ2-1; D is uncertain. The germline V and J ends were trimmed by 2 bases and 0 bases, with 11 bases remaining between them. Per germline, CDR1 SGHAT and CDR2 FQNNGV. The CDR3 is made up of 16 amino acids. CDR3 amino acids: CASSLLGSGSYNEQFF. In nucleotides, the CDR3 is TGTGCCAGCAGCTTACTAGGATCGGGCTCCTACAATGAGCAGTTCTTC. Looking up the rest from reference TRBV11-2 and TRBJ2-1 gives the full variable domain: EAGVAQSPRYKIIEKRQSVAFWCNPISGHATLYWYQQILGQGPKLLIQFQNNGVVDDSQLPKDRFSAERLKGVDSTLKIQPAKLEDSAVYLCASSLLGSGSYNEQFFGPGTRLTVL.

The sample holds many counts of this clonotype. The V call is TRBV7-8, the J call TRBJ2-7; the D gene is possibly TRBD2 (5 bases). Per germline, CDR1 SGHVS and CDR2 FQNEAQ. Trimming removed 6 bases at V and 8 bases at J, with 23 bases between. The CDR3 is made up of 15 amino acids. In DNA form, the CDR3 reads TGTGCCAGCAGTCAAGGTGGAGGAGAACCTACGAAGCAGTACTTC. Protein product: CASSQGGGEPTKQYF.

This clonotype was detected many times. This chain joins TRBV12-3 or TRBV12-4 and TRBJ2-3; weak D call: TRBD2 (6 bases). The length of the CDR3 is 15 residues. Trimming pared 6 bases from V and 0 bases from J, leaving 13 bases between. The CDR3 reads CASRILAHSTDTQYF. The CDR3 DNA reads TGTGCCAGCAGGATTCTAGCGCATAGCACAGATACGCAGTATTTT.

The chain has TRBV11-2 and TRBJ2-1, with D perhaps assigned TRBD1 or TRBD2 (5 bases each). This CDR3 spans 16 amino acids. Trimming left V 7 bases short and J 0 bases short, with 16 bases between. Germline V gives CDR1 SGHAT, CDR2 FQNNGV. CDR3 sequence reads: CASTQGRGHSYNEQFF. The CDR3 region has the DNA TGTGCCAGCACCCAAGGACGGGGCCACTCCTACAATGAGCAGTTCTTC.

This clonotype was counted at least ten times. The V and J genes are TRBV5-1 and TRBJ2-2; no firm D call. The CDR3 contains 12 residues. From germline, CDR1 is SGHRS and CDR2 YFSETQ. Trimming took off 3 bases at V and 1 base at J, with 1 base between the two ends. CDR3 nucleotides: TGCGCCAGCAGCTGGAACACCGGGGAGCTGTTTTTT. It specifies CASSWNTGELFF.

The rearrangement joins TRBV24-1 to TRBJ2-3, with D uncertain. CDR1 KGHDR and CDR2 SFDVKD come from the germline V gene. Trimming cost V 4 bases and J 5 bases, with 9 bases left between them. The CDR3 has 13 residues. The CDR3 DNA reads TGTGCCACCAGTGAGTCGGGCAGAGATACGCAGTATTTT. Protein: CATSESGRDTQYF.

This clonotype has a count of ten or more. The chain combines TRBV5-6 with TRBJ2-2; TRBD1 might be the D (6 bases). CDR1 is SGHDT and CDR2 is YYEEEE in the germline V gene. The CDR3 extends over 13 amino acids. V lost 6 bases to trimming and J lost 10 bases, with 16 bases between them. In DNA, the CDR3 is TGTGCCAGCACCAAACTATCGGGACAGGAGCTGTTTTTT. Protein product: CASTKLSGQELFF.

This clonotype appeared many times. The chain combines TRBV27 with TRBJ2-5; 12 bases align to TRBD2. The V segment lost 6 bases and the J segment 2 bases; nucleotides outside the gene matches: 7. The CDR3 is 16 residues long. Germline V gene lookup returns CDR1 MNHEY and CDR2 SMNVEV (reference sequence). CDR3 amino acids: CASRATSGGTQETQYF. In nucleotides, the CDR3 is TGTGCCAGCAGAGCGACTAGCGGGGGAACGCAAGAGACCCAGTACTTC.

This clonotype was counted at least ten times. This chain links TRBV29-1 with TRBJ2-1; 7 positions match TRBD2. J lost 7 bases, V lost 4 bases, and 4 bases had no gene match. The CDR3 is made up of 12 amino acids. Germline assignment: CDR1 SQVTM and CDR2 ANQGSEA. The CDR3 bases are TGCAGCGTTGGAGCTAGCGGTAATGAGCAGTTCTTC. This codes for CSVGASGNEQFF.

This clonotype was recorded many times. The chain combines TRBV2 with TRBJ2-3; a possible D gene is TRBD2 (6 bases). Germline V gene data show CDR1 as SNHLY and CDR2 as FYNNEI. This CDR3 spans 15 amino acids. Trimming cost V 1 base and J 1 base, with 9 bases left between them. CDR3 in DNA: TGTGCCAGCAGTGAAGTCGGGGGTGGCACAGATACGCAGTATTTT. Translated: CASSEVGGGTDTQYF.

This clonotype was found many times. The J gene is TRBJ2-7, the V gene TRBV5-1; D is possibly TRBD1 (6 bases). Germline V CDR1 and CDR2: SGHRS, YFSETQ. The CDR3 consists of 18 residues. The V end lost 4 bases, the J end lost 3 bases, and 26 bases lay between the germline ends. CDR3 loop: CASSMFGGPGARGYEQYF. CDR3 coding DNA: TGCGCCAGCAGCATGTTTGGGGGCCCCGGGGCCCGGGGCTACGAGCAGTACTTC.

This clonotype came up many times. V and J are TRBV12-3 or TRBV12-4 and TRBJ2-3; TRBD1 matches at 9 bases. V was clipped by 3 bases and J by 6 bases; unmatched bases: 4. CDR3 length equals 14 residues. The CDR3 reads CASSFTGGPDTQYF. The CDR3 DNA follows: TGTGCCAGCAGTTTTACAGGGGGCCCGGATACGCAGTATTTT.

In this sample, this clonotype is medium-sized. The CDR3, as DNA: TGCAGCGTTGAGATTCCGGACAGGGCTGATGGCTACACCTTC. Protein: CSVEIPDRADGYTF. V and J are TRBV29-1 and TRBJ1-2, with 8 positions matching TRBD1. The CDR3 length is 14 residues. CDR1 is SQVTM, CDR2 ANQGSEA, per germline. V lost 3 bases to trimming and J lost 6 bases; unmatched junction nucleotides: 9.